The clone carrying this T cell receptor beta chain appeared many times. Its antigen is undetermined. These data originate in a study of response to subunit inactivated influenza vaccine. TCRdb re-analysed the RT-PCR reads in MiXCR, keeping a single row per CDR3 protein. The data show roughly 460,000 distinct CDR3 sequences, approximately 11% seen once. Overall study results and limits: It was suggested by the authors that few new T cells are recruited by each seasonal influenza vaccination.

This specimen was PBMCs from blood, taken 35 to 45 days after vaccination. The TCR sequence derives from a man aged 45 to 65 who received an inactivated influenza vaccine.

CDR3: CASRLGQIYNSPLHF. CDR3 in DNA: TGTGCCAGCAGACTAGGACAGATCTATAATTCACCCCTCCACTTT. This rearrangement joins TRBV7-2 to TRBJ1-6; D is perhaps TRBD1 (6 bases). Per the germline V gene, CDR1 is SGHTA and CDR2 is FQGNSA. CDR3 length: 15 residues. V was cut by 6 bases and J by 3 bases, with 12 bases left in between.